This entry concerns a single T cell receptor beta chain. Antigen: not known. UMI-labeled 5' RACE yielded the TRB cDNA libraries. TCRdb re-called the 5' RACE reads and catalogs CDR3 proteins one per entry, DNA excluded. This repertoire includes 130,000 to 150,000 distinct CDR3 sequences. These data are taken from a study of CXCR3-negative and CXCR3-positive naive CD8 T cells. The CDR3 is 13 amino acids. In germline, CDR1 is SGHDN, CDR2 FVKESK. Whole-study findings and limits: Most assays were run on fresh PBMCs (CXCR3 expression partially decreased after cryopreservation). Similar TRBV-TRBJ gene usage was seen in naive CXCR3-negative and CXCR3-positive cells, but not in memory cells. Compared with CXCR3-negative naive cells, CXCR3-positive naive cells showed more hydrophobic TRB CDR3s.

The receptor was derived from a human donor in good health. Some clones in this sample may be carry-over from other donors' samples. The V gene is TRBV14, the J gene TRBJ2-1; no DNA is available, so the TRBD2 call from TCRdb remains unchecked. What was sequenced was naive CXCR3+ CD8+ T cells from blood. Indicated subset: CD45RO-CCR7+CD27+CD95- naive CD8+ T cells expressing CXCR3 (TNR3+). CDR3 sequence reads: CASSQGRYNEQFF. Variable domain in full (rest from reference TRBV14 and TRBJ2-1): EAGVTQFPSHSVIEKGQTVTLRCDPISGHDNLYWYRRVMGKEIKFLLHFVKESKQDESGMPNNRFLAERTGGTYSTLKVQPAELEDSGVYFCASSQGRYNEQFFGPGTRLTVL.